Listed here are 24 T cell receptor beta chains from one sample, sequenced in a study of blood T cells in healthy people across ages. Alongside a J-beta primer mix, a sample-barcoded 5' primer served in a second PCR lasting about 7 to 11 cycles. Via MiXCR, TCRdb re-called the 5' RACE reads, giving one row per CDR3 protein. The top ten hold about 4.1% of the sample, which has approximately 1.5 million distinct CDR3 sequences, approximately 39% seen once. Sequencing was carried out using blood. Every receptor here comes from a young woman in good health.

The V and J genes are TRBV6-6 and TRBJ2-6; no reliable D call. The CDR3 is made up of 15 amino acids. The germline gives CDR1 MNHNY, CDR2 SVGAGI (reference sequence). Trimming stripped 6 bases from V and 0 bases from J, with 9 bases between. The CDR3 DNA sequence: TGTGCCAGCAGACTCGATAACTCTGGGGCCAACGTCCTGACTTTC. Its protein product is CASRLDNSGANVLTF.

A few counts support this clonotype. The chain uses TRBV6-5 and TRBJ2-1; D call uncertain. CDR1 MNHEY and CDR2 SVGAGI come from the germline V gene. Trimming left V 2 bases short and J 3 bases short, with 11 bases between. The CDR3 totals 15 residues. CDR3 sequence (DNA): TGTGCCAGCAGTTACCGCGGAAACTTCTACAATGAGCAGTTCTTC. It yields the protein CASSYRGNFYNEQFF.

The chain links TRBV4-1 to TRBJ2-2; 7 bases are a match to TRBD1. V was pared by 2 bases and J by 4 bases, with 7 bases of the junction left unmatched. Germline V CDR1 and CDR2: MGHRA, YSYEKL. CDR3 length: 16 residues. CDR3 nucleotide sequence: TGCGCCAGCAGCCAATTGGACAGGACTGGCACCGGGGAGCTGTTTTTT. Translation: CASSQLDRTGTGELFF.

This clonotype was seen a few times. V is TRBV20-1 and J is TRBJ2-2; maybe TRBD1 (6 bases). The CDR3 has 15 amino acids. The germline CDR1 and CDR2 sequences are DFQATT and SNEGSKA (reference sequence). V dropped 0 bases and J dropped 2 bases, with 10 bases sitting between them. The DNA for the CDR3 is TGCAGTGCTAGAGATGGACAGCCCAACACCGGGGAGCTGTTTTTT. Protein: CSARDGQPNTGELFF.

At least ten counts were recorded for this clonotype. V usage is TRBV29-1 and J usage is TRBJ2-4; maybe TRBD2 (6 bases). Trimming removed 0 bases at V and 5 bases at J, with 11 bases between. Germline loops: CDR1 SQVTM, CDR2 ANQGSEA. There are 14 residues in the CDR3. The CDR3 sequence: CSVEDRREENIQYF. CDR3 nucleotide sequence: TGCAGCGTTGAAGATAGGAGGGAGGAAAACATTCAGTACTTC.

Points on this clonotype: In this CDR3 the conserved last residue, phenylalanine or tryptophan, is missing, so a read error is likely. The DNA is omitted, as the CDR3 cannot be located on it reliably, and the CDR3 follows TCRdb's listing. This rearrangement joins TRBV7-2 to TRBJ2-1; TRBD1 is taken as the D call from the table, unchecked against the DNA. The CDR3 length equals 16 residues, ends included. The germline CDR1 and CDR2 sequences are SGHTA and FQGNSA. CDR3 region: CASSPRGGTGDNEQFI.

This clonotype was picked up a small number of times. The V gene is TRBV28, the J gene TRBJ2-6; tentative D call: TRBD2 (5 bases). This CDR3 region has 17 residues. Trimming took 4 bases from V and 1 from J, leaving 14 bases between them. Looked up from germline, CDR1 is MDHEN and CDR2 is SYDVKM. CDR3 protein: CASSSFSGFSGANVLTF. The CDR3, as DNA: TGTGCCAGCAGTTCCTTCTCGGGATTTTCTGGGGCCAACGTCCTGACTTTC.

The V call is TRBV9, the J call TRBJ2-1; 9 bases align to TRBD2. Germline V CDR1 and CDR2: SGDLS, YYNGEE. This CDR3 is built from 16 residues. After removal of 2 bases from V and 1 base from J, the junction contained 4 bases not matched to a gene. The DNA of the CDR3 is TGTGCCAGCAGCGTTATAGCGGGAGCTTCCTACAATGAGCAGTTCTTC. As protein: CASSVIAGASYNEQFF.

The V call is TRBV4-2, the J call TRBJ2-1, with TRBD2 matching 13 bases. J gave up 11 bases and V 5 bases, and 6 bases lay outside the gene matches. Germline CDR1 reads LGHNA; CDR2 reads YNFKEQ. The CDR3 loop spans 14 amino acids. In nucleotides, the CDR3 is TGTGCCAGCAGCTCGGGACTAGCGGGAAACAAGCAGTTCTTC. This codes for CASSSGLAGNKQFF.

V gene TRBV6-2 or TRBV6-3 combines with J gene TRBJ1-1; 10 positions match TRBD1. The CDR3 has 15 amino acids. With 2 bases clipped from V and 3 bases from J, the junction kept 3 bases outside the gene matches. Germline-derived CDR1 and CDR2 are MNHEY and SVGEGT. The CDR3 loop reads CASSYPDRGDTEAFF. In DNA, the CDR3 is TGTGCCAGCAGTTACCCGGACAGGGGGGACACTGAAGCTTTCTTT.

The CDR3 DNA sequence: TGTGCCAGCAGTCTGACAGGGAACAATGAGCAGTACTTC. Encoded protein: CASSLTGNNEQYF. The V call is TRBV2, the J call TRBJ2-7; 7 bases are a match to TRBD1. J lost 7 bases, V lost 5 bases, and 8 bases had no gene match. This CDR3 is 13 amino acids long. CDR1 and CDR2 from the germline V gene are SNHLY and FYNNEI.

The chain links TRBV5-1 to TRBJ1-1, with TRBD1 as a possible D gene (5 bases). The CDR3 runs to 17 residues. CDR1 SGHRS and CDR2 YFSETQ come from the germline V gene. The V gene lost 4 bases and the J gene lost 1 base, with 20 bases spanning the gap. The CDR3, as DNA: TGCGCCAGCAGCCCCCTTCCCACAGGCACAGGGAACACTGAAGCTTTCTTT. Translation: CASSPLPTGTGNTEAFF.

This clonotype was counted a few times. The chain carries TRBV12-3 or TRBV12-4 and TRBJ1-1, with D hard to call. The CDR3 spans 13 residues. Trimming removed 3 bases at V and 4 bases at J, with 9 bases between. CDR3 sequence reads: CASSFWLGTEAFF. CDR3 bases: TGTGCCAGCAGTTTTTGGTTGGGCACTGAAGCTTTCTTT.

This clonotype was seen ten or more times. The chain is built from TRBV27 and TRBJ2-3; 7 nucleotides align to TRBD1. V trimming: 6 bases; J trimming: 2 bases; junction bases outside the gene matches: 11. Germline loops: CDR1 MNHEY, CDR2 SMNVEV (reference sequence). There are 16 residues in the CDR3. This chain's CDR3 is CASSPHEDRNTDTQYF. CDR3 coding DNA: TGTGCCAGCAGCCCTCATGAGGACAGGAACACAGATACGCAGTATTTT.

This chain joins TRBV28 and TRBJ1-5; no definite D call. V lost 4 bases and J 3 bases, leaving 10 bases between the germline ends. Germline CDR1 MDHEN, CDR2 SYDVKM. CDR3 length: 14 amino acids. The CDR3 sequence is CASSWIRNNQPQHF. CDR3 bases: TGTGCCAGCAGTTGGATCCGGAACAATCAGCCCCAGCATTTT.

This chain joins TRBV5-1 and TRBJ1-2, with 7 bases aligning to TRBD1. Germline V CDR1 and CDR2: SGHRS, YFSETQ. V lost 2 bases and J lost 4; bases outside the gene matches: 8. The CDR3 contains 15 residues. The CDR3 loop is CASSLIGTDIYGYTF. CDR3 in DNA: TGCGCCAGCAGCTTAATTGGGACAGACATCTATGGCTACACCTTC. Complete variable domain (other parts from reference TRBV5-1 and TRBJ1-2): KAGVTQTPRYLIKTRGQQVTLSCSPISGHRSVSWYQQTPGQGLQFLFEYFSETQRNKGNFPGRFSGRQFSNSRSEMNVSTLELGDSALYLCASSLIGTDIYGYTFGSGTRLTVV.

This clonotype has just a few counts. The genes are TRBV7-2 and TRBJ1-2; 7 nucleotides match TRBD1. This CDR3 comprises 14 residues. With V trimmed by 7 bases and J by 0 bases, 5 bases remained unmatched. The germline V gene has CDR1 SGHTA and CDR2 FQGNSA. In DNA form, the CDR3 reads TGTGCCAGCATCCGGACAGGAACTAACTATGGCTACACCTTC. This codes for CASIRTGTNYGYTF.

The J gene is TRBJ1-2, the V gene TRBV4-2; D is unclear. CDR1 LGHNA and CDR2 YNFKEQ come from the germline V gene. CDR3 length equals 14 residues. V was clipped by 1 base and J by 5 bases, with 11 bases between them. In DNA form, the CDR3 reads TGTGCCAGCAGCCAAGCGGCCCAAGGTTATGGCTACACCTTC. Translating gives CASSQAAQGYGYTF.

Only a few counts were recorded for this clonotype. The J gene is TRBJ2-3, the V gene TRBV6-5, with 8 bases identical to TRBD2. This CDR3 has 20 residues. The V segment lost 0 bases and the J segment 0 bases; nucleotides outside the gene matches: 14. Germline values: CDR1 MNHEY, CDR2 SVGAGI. The CDR3 region is CASSYSSFRGGPASTDTQYF. CDR3 nucleotides: TGTGCCAGCAGTTACTCGAGCTTCCGCGGGGGGCCCGCTAGCACAGATACGCAGTATTTT.

V and J are TRBV6-2 or TRBV6-3 and TRBJ1-1; D is uncertain. The CDR3 spans 13 residues. The germline gives CDR1 MNHEY, CDR2 SVGEGT. V was clipped by 7 bases and J by 4 bases, with 13 bases between them. The DNA of the CDR3 is TGTGCCAGCACCCCGGCGGGAATCACTGAAGCTTTCTTT. Its translation is CASTPAGITEAFF.

J is TRBJ1-5 and V is TRBV25-1, with TRBD1 matching 8 bases. This CDR3 comprises 12 residues. Germline V gene sequence: CDR1 MGHDK, CDR2 SYGVNS. CDR3 in DNA: TGTGCAGACAGGGGCCACGATCAGCCCCAGCATTTT. Translating it yields CADRGHDQPQHF. The complete variable domain, with remaining parts taken from reference TRBV25-1 and TRBJ1-5, reads EADIYQTPRYLVIGTGKKITLECSQTMGHDKMYWYQQDPGMELHLIHYSYGVNSTEKGDLSSESTVSRIRTEHFPLTLESARPSHTSQYLCADRGHDQPQHFGDGTRLSIL.

This clonotype has a handful of counts. The chain's CDR3 is CSARDSTFLSYEQYF. In DNA form, the CDR3 reads TGCAGTGCTAGAGATTCGACTTTTCTCTCCTACGAGCAGTACTTC. This chain connects TRBV20-1 to TRBJ2-7; D remains ambiguous. CDR1 and CDR2 from the germline V gene are DFQATT and SNEGSKA (reference sequence). This CDR3 has 15 amino acids. The ends were cut back, 0 bases at V and 0 bases at J, with 12 bases in the middle.

This clonotype occurred a few times. The rearrangement uses TRBV12-3 or TRBV12-4 and TRBJ2-5; 8 nucleotides line up with TRBD1. Unmatched junction bases numbered 3, after V lost 8 bases and J lost 1 base. The CDR3 loop spans 13 amino acids. The CDR3 protein is CASGTGGQETQYF. CDR3 nucleotide sequence: TGTGCCAGCGGCACAGGGGGCCAAGAGACCCAGTACTTC.

The chain joins TRBV7-9 to TRBJ2-3, with unresolved D. Germline assignment: CDR1 SEHNR and CDR2 FQNEAQ (reference sequence). This CDR3 is 14 amino acids long. V was cut by 1 base and J by 8 bases, with 13 bases left in between. The chain's CDR3 is CASSLELSRGTQYF. The CDR3 DNA is TGTGCCAGCAGCTTAGAACTTAGTCGCGGTACGCAGTATTTT.